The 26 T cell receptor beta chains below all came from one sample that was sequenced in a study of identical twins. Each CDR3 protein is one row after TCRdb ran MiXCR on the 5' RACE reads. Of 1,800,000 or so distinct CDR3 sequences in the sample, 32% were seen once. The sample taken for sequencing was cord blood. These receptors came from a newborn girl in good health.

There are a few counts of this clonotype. The DNA of the CDR3 is TGTGCCAGCAGCCCCCCGCAGCAGTTCTTC. Translation: CASSPPQQFF. This chain connects TRBV7-9 to TRBJ2-1, with D unresolved. V lost 5 bases to trimming and J lost 11 bases, with 7 bases between them. CDR3 size: 10 residues. Germline CDR1 SEHNR, CDR2 FQNEAQ (reference sequence).

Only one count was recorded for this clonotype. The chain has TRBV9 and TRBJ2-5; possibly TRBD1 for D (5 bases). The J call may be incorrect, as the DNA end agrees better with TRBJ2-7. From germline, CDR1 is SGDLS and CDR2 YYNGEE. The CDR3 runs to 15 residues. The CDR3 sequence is CASSVDTGFLYEQYF. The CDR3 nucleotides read TGTGCCAGCAGCGTAGATACAGGATTCCTCTACGAGCAGTACTTC.

CDR3 region: CASSDLDRSPYNEQYF. The CDR3 DNA follows: TGTGCCAGCAGCGATCTCGACAGGAGTCCCTACAATGAGCAGTACTTC. The chain links TRBV21-1 to TRBJ2-5; no DNA check was done on the table's D call, TRBD1. TRBV21-1 is classified as a pseudogene. This CDR3 contains 16 residues.

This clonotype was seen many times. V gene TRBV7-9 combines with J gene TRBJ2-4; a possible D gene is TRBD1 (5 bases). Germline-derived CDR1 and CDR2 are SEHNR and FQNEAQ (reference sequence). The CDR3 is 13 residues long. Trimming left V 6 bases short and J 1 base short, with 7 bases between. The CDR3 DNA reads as TGTGCCAGCAGTTCAGGGGCCAAAAACATTCAGTACTTC. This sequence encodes CASSSGAKNIQYF.

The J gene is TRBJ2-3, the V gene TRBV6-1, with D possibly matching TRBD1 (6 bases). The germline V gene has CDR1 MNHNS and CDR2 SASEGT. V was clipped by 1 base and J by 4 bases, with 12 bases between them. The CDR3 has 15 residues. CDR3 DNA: TGTGCCAGCAGTGAAGTGGGGGCGATGGCAGATACGCAGTATTTT. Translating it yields CASSEVGAMADTQYF.

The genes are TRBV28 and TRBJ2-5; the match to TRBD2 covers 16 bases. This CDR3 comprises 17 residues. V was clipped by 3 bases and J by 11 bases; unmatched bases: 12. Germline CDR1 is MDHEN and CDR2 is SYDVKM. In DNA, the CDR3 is TGTGCCAGCAGTTTCAGGGGACTAGCGGGAGGGCCGAAAGAGCAGTACTTC. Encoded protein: CASSFRGLAGGPKEQYF. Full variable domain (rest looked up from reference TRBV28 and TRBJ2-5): DVKVTQSSRYLVKRTGEKVFLECVQDMDHENMFWYRQDPGLGLRLIYFSYDVKMKEKGDIPEGYSVSREKKERFSLILESASTNQTSMYLCASSFRGLAGGPKEQYFGPGTRLLVL.

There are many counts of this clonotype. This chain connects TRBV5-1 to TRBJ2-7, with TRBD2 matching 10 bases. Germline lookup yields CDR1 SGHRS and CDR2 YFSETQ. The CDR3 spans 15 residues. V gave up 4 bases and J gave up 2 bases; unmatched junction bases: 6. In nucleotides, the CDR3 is TGCGCCAGCAGCATCCGGACTAGCGGTACCTACGAGCAGTACTTC. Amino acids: CASSIRTSGTYEQYF.

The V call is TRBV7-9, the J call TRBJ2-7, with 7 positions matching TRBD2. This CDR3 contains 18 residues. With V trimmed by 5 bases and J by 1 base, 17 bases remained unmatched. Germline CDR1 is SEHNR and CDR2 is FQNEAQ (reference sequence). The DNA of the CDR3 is TGTGCCAGCAGCCCAGACCGTTGGGTCCCTAGCGGTTCCTACGAGCAGTACTTC. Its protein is CASSPDRWVPSGSYEQYF.

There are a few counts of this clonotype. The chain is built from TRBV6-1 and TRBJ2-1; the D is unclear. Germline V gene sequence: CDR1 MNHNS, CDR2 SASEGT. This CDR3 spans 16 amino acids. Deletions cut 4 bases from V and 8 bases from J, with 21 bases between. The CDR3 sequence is CASSVLGLSNQHEQFF. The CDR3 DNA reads TGTGCCAGCAGTGTGCTTGGGCTTTCTAATCAGCATGAGCAGTTCTTC.

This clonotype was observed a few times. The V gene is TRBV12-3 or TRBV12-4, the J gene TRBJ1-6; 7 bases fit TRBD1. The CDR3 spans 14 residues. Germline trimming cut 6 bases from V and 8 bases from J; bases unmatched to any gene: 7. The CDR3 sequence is CASRLQGRHSPLHF. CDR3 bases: TGTGCCAGCAGATTACAGGGGAGGCATTCACCCCTCCACTTT.

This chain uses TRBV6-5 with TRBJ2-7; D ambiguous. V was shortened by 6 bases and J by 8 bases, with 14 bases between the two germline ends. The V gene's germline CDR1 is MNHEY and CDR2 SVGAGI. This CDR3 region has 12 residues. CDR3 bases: TGTGCCAGCAGCGGCCCGAGCCCTAAGCAGTACTTC. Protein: CASSGPSPKQYF.

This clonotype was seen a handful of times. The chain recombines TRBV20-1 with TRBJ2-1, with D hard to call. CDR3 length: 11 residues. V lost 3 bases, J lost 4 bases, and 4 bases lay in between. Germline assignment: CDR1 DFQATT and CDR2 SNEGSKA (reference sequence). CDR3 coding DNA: TGCAGTGCTAGTACGTACAATGAGCAGTTCTTC. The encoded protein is CSASTYNEQFF.

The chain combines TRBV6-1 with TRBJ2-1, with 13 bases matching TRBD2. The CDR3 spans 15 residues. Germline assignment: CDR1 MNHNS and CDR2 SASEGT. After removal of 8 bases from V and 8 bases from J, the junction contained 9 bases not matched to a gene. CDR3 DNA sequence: TGTGCCAGCCGGACTAGCGGGAGTAAAAGTGATGAGCAGTTCTTC. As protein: CASRTSGSKSDEQFF.

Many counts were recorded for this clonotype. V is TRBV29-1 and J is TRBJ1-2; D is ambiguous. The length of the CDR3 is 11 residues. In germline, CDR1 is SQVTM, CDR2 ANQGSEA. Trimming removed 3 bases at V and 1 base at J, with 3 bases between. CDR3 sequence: CSVDINYGYTF. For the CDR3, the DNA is TGCAGCGTTGACATTAACTATGGCTACACCTTC.

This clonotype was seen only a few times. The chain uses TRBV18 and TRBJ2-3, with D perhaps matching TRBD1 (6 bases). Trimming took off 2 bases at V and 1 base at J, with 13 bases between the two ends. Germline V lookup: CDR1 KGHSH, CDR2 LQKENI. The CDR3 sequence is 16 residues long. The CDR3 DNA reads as TGTGCCAGCTCACCATTAGGGGGAGTAGGCACAGATACGCAGTATTTT. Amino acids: CASSPLGGVGTDTQYF.

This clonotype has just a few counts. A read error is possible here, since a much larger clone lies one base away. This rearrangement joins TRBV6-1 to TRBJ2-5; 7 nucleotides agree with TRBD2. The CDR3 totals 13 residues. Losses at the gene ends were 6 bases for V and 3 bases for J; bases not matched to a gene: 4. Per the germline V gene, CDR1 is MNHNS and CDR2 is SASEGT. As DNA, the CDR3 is TGTGCCAGCAGACCGGGACTAAAAGAGACCCAGTACTTC. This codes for CASRPGLKETQYF.

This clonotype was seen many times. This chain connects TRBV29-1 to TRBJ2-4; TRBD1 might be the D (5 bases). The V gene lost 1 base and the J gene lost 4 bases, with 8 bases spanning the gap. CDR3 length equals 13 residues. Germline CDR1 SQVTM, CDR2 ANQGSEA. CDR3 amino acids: CSVEVQAKNIQYF. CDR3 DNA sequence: TGCAGCGTTGAAGTACAGGCAAAAAACATTCAGTACTTC.

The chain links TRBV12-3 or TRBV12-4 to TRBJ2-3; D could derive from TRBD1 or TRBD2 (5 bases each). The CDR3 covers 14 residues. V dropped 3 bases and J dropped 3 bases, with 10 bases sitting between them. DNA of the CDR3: TGTGCCAGCAGTTTTATGGGGGAGACAGATACGCAGTATTTT. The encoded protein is CASSFMGETDTQYF.

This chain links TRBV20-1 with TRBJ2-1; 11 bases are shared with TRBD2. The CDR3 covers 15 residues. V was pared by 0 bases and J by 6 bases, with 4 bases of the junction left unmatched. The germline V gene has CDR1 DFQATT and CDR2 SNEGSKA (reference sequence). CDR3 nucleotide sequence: TGCAGTGCTAGAGATCGCACTAGCGGGGGCAATGAGCAGTTCTTC. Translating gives CSARDRTSGGNEQFF.

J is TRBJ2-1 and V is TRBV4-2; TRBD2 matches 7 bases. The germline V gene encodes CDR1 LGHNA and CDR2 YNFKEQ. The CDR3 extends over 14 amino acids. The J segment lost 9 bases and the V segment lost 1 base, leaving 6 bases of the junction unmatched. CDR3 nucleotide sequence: TGTGCCAGCAGCCAAGGGTGGCGGGAGACTGAGCAGTTCTTC. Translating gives CASSQGWRETEQFF.

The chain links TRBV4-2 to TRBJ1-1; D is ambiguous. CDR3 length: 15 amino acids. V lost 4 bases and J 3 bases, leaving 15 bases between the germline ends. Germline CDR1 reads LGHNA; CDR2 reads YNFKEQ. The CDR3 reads CASSLRGGKYTEAFF. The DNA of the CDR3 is TGTGCCAGCAGCCTCCGTGGAGGGAAATACACTGAAGCTTTCTTT.

The CDR3 protein is CASLSGRGNEQFF. DNA of the CDR3: TGTGCCAGCCTTAGCGGGAGGGGCAATGAGCAGTTCTTC. This chain uses TRBV27 with TRBJ2-1, with TRBD2 matching over 11 bases. V was clipped by 8 bases and J by 6 bases; unmatched bases: 3. CDR3 length: 13 amino acids. Germline V gene sequence: CDR1 MNHEY, CDR2 SMNVEV (reference sequence).

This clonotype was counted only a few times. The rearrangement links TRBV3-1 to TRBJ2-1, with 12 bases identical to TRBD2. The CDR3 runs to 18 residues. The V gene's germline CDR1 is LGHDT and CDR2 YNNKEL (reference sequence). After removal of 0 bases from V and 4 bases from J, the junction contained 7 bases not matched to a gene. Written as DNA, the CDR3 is TGTGCCAGCAGCCAAGATGCCAGACTAGCGGGGGCTTACAATGAGCAGTTCTTC. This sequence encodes CASSQDARLAGAYNEQFF.

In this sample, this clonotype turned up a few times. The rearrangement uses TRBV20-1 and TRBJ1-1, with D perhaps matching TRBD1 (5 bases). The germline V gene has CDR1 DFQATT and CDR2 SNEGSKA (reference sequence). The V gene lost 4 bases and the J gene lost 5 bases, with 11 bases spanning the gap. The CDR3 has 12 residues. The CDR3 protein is CSAKQGGTEAFF. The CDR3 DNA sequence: TGCAGTGCTAAGCAGGGAGGGACTGAAGCTTTCTTT.

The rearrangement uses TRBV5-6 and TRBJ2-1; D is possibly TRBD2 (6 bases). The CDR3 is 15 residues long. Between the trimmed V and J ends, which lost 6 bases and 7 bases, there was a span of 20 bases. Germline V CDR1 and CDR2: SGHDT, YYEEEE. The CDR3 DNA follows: TGTGCCAGCACCCTGGGAGGCAGGGAAGGGAATGAGCAGTTCTTC. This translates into CASTLGGREGNEQFF.

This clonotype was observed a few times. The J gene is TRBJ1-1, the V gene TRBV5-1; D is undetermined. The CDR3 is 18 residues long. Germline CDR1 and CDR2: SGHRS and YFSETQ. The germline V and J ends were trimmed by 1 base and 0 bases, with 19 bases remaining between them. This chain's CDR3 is CASSLFLRASSLNTEAFF. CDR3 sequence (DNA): TGCGCCAGCAGCTTGTTCCTTAGGGCCTCATCCTTGAACACTGAAGCTTTCTTT. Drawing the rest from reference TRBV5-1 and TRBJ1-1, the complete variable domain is KAGVTQTPRYLIKTRGQQVTLSCSPISGHRSVSWYQQTPGQGLQFLFEYFSETQRNKGNFPGRFSGRQFSNSRSEMNVSTLELGDSALYLCASSLFLRASSLNTEAFFGQGTRLTVV.